This T cell receptor beta chain was obtained from a study of CD8+ T cells in alopecia areata. This CDR3 has 13 residues. Deletions cut 5 bases from V and 3 bases from J, with 10 bases between. CDR1 is MNHEY and CDR2 is SVGAGI in the germline V gene. Sequencing relied on a cDNA template that was reverse transcribed from extracted RNA. Using immunoSEQ multiplex PCR, the repertoire was profiled, and TCRdb retains in-frame clones only, with some absent. The sample lists roughly 190,000 clones; 45% to 75% were seen once. Treatment meaning: oral pan-JAK inhibitor, 5-10 mg twice daily. The receptor's source is a human donor with alopecia areata. The rearrangement joins TRBV6-5 to TRBJ1-2, with D tentatively TRBD1 (5 bases). Sequences were derived from CD4+ T cells sorted from blood, sampled at week 4, from a patient treated with tofacitinib. DNA of the CDR3: TGTGCCAGCAGTGCAGGGAGATACTATGGCTACACCTTC. This translates into CASSAGRYYGYTF.